Listed below are T cell receptor beta chains from one sample, sequenced in a study of shared clonotypes between healthy human individuals. Clones were sequenced by immunoSEQ multiplex PCR, and TCRdb holds only the in-frame ones, with some missing. The table includes about 980,000 clones, roughly 72% detected once. Sequenced: memory CD4+ T cells sorted from blood. The receptors come from a man younger than 30 in good health. The CDR3 runs from the conserved cysteine through the conserved F or W. The D gene is left open where the match is weak. Clone size, where shown, is once, few, many, or a class for clones that have expanded.

d_gene: .; abundance: once; j_gene: TRBJ2-5; len: 13; v_gene: TRBV5-1; CDR3aa: CASSLGVQETQYF; CDR3nt: TGCGCCAGCAGCTTAGGAGTCCAAGAGACCCAGTACTTC
d_gene: TRBD1; abundance: .; j_gene: TRBJ1-4; len: 15; v_gene: TRBV18; CDR3aa: CASSPPSETGLKLFF; CDR3nt: TGTGCCAGCTCACCACCGTCTGAGACAGGGTTAAAACTGTTTTTT
d_gene: .; abundance: .; j_gene: TRBJ1-5; len: 15; v_gene: TRBV5-1; CDR3aa: CASSFGVPNNQPQHF; CDR3nt: TGCGCCAGCAGCTTCGGGGTGCCAAACAATCAGCCCCAGCATTTT
d_gene: .; abundance: .; j_gene: TRBJ2-7; len: 14; v_gene: TRBV11-2; CDR3aa: CASSLDRVSYEQYF; CDR3nt: TGTGCCAGCAGCTTAGACCGGGTATCCTACGAGCAGTACTTC
d_gene: .; abundance: .; j_gene: TRBJ2-1; len: 13; v_gene: TRBV4-3; CDR3aa: CASSDGLYNEQFF; CDR3nt: TGCGCCAGCAGCGACGGACTATACAATGAGCAGTTCTTC
d_gene: TRBD1; abundance: .; j_gene: TRBJ1-4; len: 14; v_gene: TRBV10-2; CDR3aa: CASREGQSNEKLFF; CDR3nt: TGCGCCAGCAGGGAGGGACAGTCTAATGAAAAACTGTTTTTT
d_gene: .; abundance: .; j_gene: TRBJ2-1; len: 10; v_gene: TRBV20-1; CDR3aa: CSASHDEQFF; CDR3nt: TGCAGTGCTAGTCACGATGAGCAGTTCTTC
d_gene: TRBD1; abundance: .; j_gene: TRBJ2-3; len: 17; v_gene: TRBV7-8; CDR3aa: CASSLGGWTGDRDTQYF; CDR3nt: TGTGCCAGCAGCTTAGGGGGTTGGACAGGGGACCGTGATACGCAGTATTTT
d_gene: .; abundance: .; j_gene: TRBJ1-2; len: 11; v_gene: TRBV30; CDR3aa: CAWSVGRGYTF; CDR3nt: TGTGCCTGGAGTGTGGGTAGGGGCTACACCTTC
d_gene: .; abundance: .; j_gene: TRBJ2-7; len: 14; v_gene: TRBV5-1; CDR3aa: CASSRTGDSYEQYF; CDR3nt: TGCGCCAGCAGCCGAACAGGAGATTCCTACGAGCAGTACTTC
d_gene: .; abundance: once; j_gene: TRBJ1-3; len: 13; v_gene: TRBV6-6; CDR3aa: CASSYSTGNTIYF; CDR3nt: TGTGCCAGCAGTTACTCGACGGGAAACACCATATATTTT
d_gene: .; abundance: .; j_gene: TRBJ1-1; len: 12; v_gene: TRBV5-6; CDR3aa: CASSRKGFEAFF; CDR3nt: TGTGCCAGCAGCCGTAAGGGGTTTGAAGCTTTCTTT
d_gene: TRBD1; abundance: few; j_gene: TRBJ1-1; len: 15; v_gene: TRBV7-3; CDR3aa: CASSPGTVRNTEAFF; CDR3nt: TGTGCCAGCAGCCCAGGGACAGTGCGGAACACTGAAGCTTTCTTT
d_gene: .; abundance: few; j_gene: TRBJ2-2; len: 15; v_gene: TRBV5-6; CDR3aa: CASSLGGMNTGELFF; CDR3nt: TGTGCCAGCAGCTTGGGAGGGATGAACACCGGGGAGCTGTTTTTT
d_gene: .; abundance: .; j_gene: TRBJ1-5; len: 14; v_gene: TRBV11-2; CDR3aa: CASSSSGARQPQHF; CDR3nt: TGTGCCAGCAGCTCATCAGGGGCCCGACAGCCCCAGCATTTT
d_gene: .; abundance: .; j_gene: TRBJ1-2; len: 13; v_gene: TRBV27; CDR3aa: CASRGGAAQGYTF; CDR3nt: TGTGCCAGCAGGGGTGGGGCGGCACAGGGCTACACCTTC
d_gene: .; abundance: .; j_gene: TRBJ1-5; len: 14; v_gene: TRBV19; CDR3aa: CASSLGQGREPQHF; CDR3nt: TGTGCCAGTAGTCTTGGACAAGGGAGGGAGCCCCAGCATTTT
d_gene: TRBD1; abundance: .; j_gene: TRBJ1-2; len: 13; v_gene: TRBV6-1; CDR3aa: CASSERGPYGYTF; CDR3nt: TGTGCCAGCAGTGAGAGGGGGCCCTATGGCTACACCTTC
d_gene: .; abundance: .; j_gene: TRBJ1-1; len: 14; v_gene: TRBV19; CDR3aa: CASGKLWTSTEAFF; CDR3nt: TGTGCCAGTGGGAAGCTTTGGACAAGCACTGAAGCTTTCTTT
d_gene: TRBD1; abundance: few; j_gene: TRBJ1-4; len: 15; v_gene: TRBV4-3; CDR3aa: CASSPMTGGSEKLFF; CDR3nt: TGCGCCAGCAGCCCCATGACAGGGGGTAGTGAAAAACTGTTTTTT
d_gene: .; abundance: few; j_gene: TRBJ1-6; len: 14; v_gene: TRBV27; CDR3aa: CASSLQGRHSPLHF; CDR3nt: TGTGCCAGCAGTTTACAGGGGAGGCATTCACCCCTCCACTTT
d_gene: TRBD1; abundance: .; j_gene: TRBJ1-2; len: 14; v_gene: TRBV7-2; CDR3aa: CASSSDRWNYGYTF; CDR3nt: TGTGCCAGCAGCTCGGACAGGTGGAACTATGGCTACACCTTC
d_gene: .; abundance: .; j_gene: TRBJ1-6; len: 14; v_gene: TRBV6-1; CDR3aa: CASSDEPYNSPLHF; CDR3nt: TGTGCCAGCAGTGATGAGCCTTATAATTCACCCCTCCACTTT
d_gene: .; abundance: once; j_gene: TRBJ2-6; len: 16; v_gene: TRBV7-7; CDR3aa: CASGLGLGPGANVLTF; CDR3nt: TGTGCTAGCGGATTAGGTTTGGGGCCAGGGGCCAACGTCCTGACTTTC
d_gene: TRBD1; abundance: .; j_gene: TRBJ1-5; len: 13; v_gene: TRBV30; CDR3aa: CAWSQGASQPQHF; CDR3nt: TGTGCCTGGAGTCAGGGGGCTAGTCAGCCCCAGCATTTT
d_gene: TRBD2; abundance: .; j_gene: TRBJ2-2; len: 15; v_gene: TRBV6-1; CDR3aa: CASSKAGSFTGELFF; CDR3nt: TGTGCCAGCAGCAAAGCGGGGAGTTTCACCGGGGAGCTGTTTTTT
d_gene: .; abundance: .; j_gene: TRBJ2-3; len: 13; v_gene: TRBV5-4; CDR3aa: CASSFVGTDTQYF; CDR3nt: TGTGCCAGCAGCTTTGTTGGCACAGATACGCAGTATTTT
d_gene: .; abundance: few; j_gene: TRBJ1-1; len: 12; v_gene: TRBV30; CDR3aa: CALAGDPSEAFF; CDR3nt: TGTGCCTTGGCGGGGGACCCCAGTGAAGCTTTCTTT
d_gene: TRBD1; abundance: once; j_gene: TRBJ1-1; len: 15; v_gene: TRBV2; CDR3aa: CASSLQGGVGTEAFF; CDR3nt: TGTGCCAGCAGTCTCCAGGGGGGGGTTGGCACTGAAGCTTTCTTT
d_gene: .; abundance: .; j_gene: TRBJ1-6; len: 13; v_gene: TRBV2; CDR3aa: CAGKQGFNSPLHF; CDR3nt: TGTGCCGGAAAACAGGGTTTTAATTCACCCCTCCACTTT
d_gene: .; abundance: .; j_gene: TRBJ1-2; len: 15; v_gene: TRBV6-6; CDR3aa: CASSYMTAGSDGYTF; CDR3nt: TGTGCCAGCAGTTATATGACAGCGGGGAGTGATGGCTACACCTTC
d_gene: .; abundance: .; j_gene: TRBJ2-6; len: 16; v_gene: TRBV5-4; CDR3aa: CASSLLQSSGANVLTF; CDR3nt: TGTGCCAGCAGCTTGCTCCAGAGCTCTGGGGCCAACGTCCTGACTTTC
d_gene: .; abundance: .; j_gene: TRBJ2-5; len: 16; v_gene: TRBV7-5; CDR3aa: CARSSYSGSEDETQYF; CDR3nt: TGTGCCAGAAGCTCTTATAGCGGGAGTGAAGACGAGACCCAGTACTTC
d_gene: .; abundance: once; j_gene: TRBJ1-2; len: 15; v_gene: TRBV5-1; CDR3aa: CASSPGLGLLYGYTF; CDR3nt: TGCGCCAGCAGCCCTGGCCTTGGTCTGCTCTATGGCTACACCTTC
d_gene: TRBD2; abundance: .; j_gene: TRBJ2-3; len: 16; v_gene: TRBV5-1; CDR3aa: CASSLVAGGSTDTQYF; CDR3nt: TGCGCCAGCAGCTTGGTGGCGGGGGGGAGCACAGATACGCAGTATTTT
d_gene: .; abundance: once; j_gene: TRBJ2-7; len: 15; v_gene: TRBV7-9; CDR3aa: CASSSTGTSLYEQYF; CDR3nt: TGTGCCAGCAGCTCCACCGGGACTTCGCTTTACGAGCAGTACTTC
d_gene: TRBD1; abundance: .; j_gene: TRBJ1-4; len: 13; v_gene: TRBV30; CDR3aa: CAWSGNRGEKLFF; CDR3nt: TGTGCCTGGAGCGGTAACAGGGGAGAAAAACTGTTTTTT
d_gene: TRBD1; abundance: .; j_gene: TRBJ2-7; len: 14; v_gene: TRBV28; CDR3aa: CASITGAGPYEQYF; CDR3nt: TGTGCCAGCATAACAGGGGCCGGACCCTACGAGCAGTACTTC
d_gene: .; abundance: .; j_gene: TRBJ2-7; len: 13; v_gene: TRBV5-1; CDR3aa: CASSLVADYEQYF; CDR3nt: TGCGCCAGCAGCTTGGTTGCAGACTACGAGCAGTACTTC
d_gene: .; abundance: many; j_gene: TRBJ2-3; len: 13; v_gene: TRBV10-3; CDR3aa: CAISLLELDTQYF; CDR3nt: TGTGCCATCAGCCTATTAGAGCTGGATACGCAGTATTTT
d_gene: TRBD1; abundance: once; j_gene: TRBJ1-2; len: 16; v_gene: TRBV15; CDR3aa: CATSSDRGRVNYGYTF; CDR3nt: TGTGCCACCAGCAGCGACAGGGGGCGCGTGAACTATGGCTACACCTTC
d_gene: TRBD1; abundance: .; j_gene: TRBJ1-2; len: 15; v_gene: TRBV10-3; CDR3aa: CAISEMDRGMWGYTF; CDR3nt: TGTGCCATCAGTGAGATGGACAGGGGTATGTGGGGCTACACCTTC
d_gene: TRBD1; abundance: .; j_gene: TRBJ1-6; len: 16; v_gene: TRBV19; CDR3aa: CASSTAGGPSNSPLHF; CDR3nt: TGTGCCAGTAGTACAGCAGGGGGACCGTCAAATTCACCCCTCCACTTT
d_gene: .; abundance: .; j_gene: TRBJ2-3; len: 16; v_gene: TRBV7-6; CDR3aa: CASSLLSRGSTDTQYF; CDR3nt: TGTGCCAGCAGCTTACTATCGAGGGGCAGCACAGATACGCAGTATTTT
d_gene: TRBD1; abundance: few; j_gene: TRBJ1-4; len: 15; v_gene: TRBV2; CDR3aa: CASRRQGATNEKLFF; CDR3nt: TGTGCCAGCAGGAGACAGGGGGCAACTAATGAAAAACTGTTTTTT
d_gene: .; abundance: .; j_gene: TRBJ1-5; len: 15; v_gene: TRBV2; CDR3aa: CASGNPLGVGQPQHF; CDR3nt: TGTGCCAGCGGGAACCCCTTAGGGGTTGGACAGCCCCAGCATTTT
d_gene: TRBD1; abundance: .; j_gene: TRBJ1-1; len: 14; v_gene: TRBV6-5; CDR3aa: CASIKGQGNTEAFF; CDR3nt: TGTGCCAGCATCAAGGGACAGGGAAACACTGAAGCTTTCTTT
d_gene: .; abundance: .; j_gene: TRBJ2-3; len: 12; v_gene: TRBV29-1; CDR3aa: CSVEEGTDTQYF; CDR3nt: TGCAGCGTTGAAGAAGGTACAGATACGCAGTATTTT